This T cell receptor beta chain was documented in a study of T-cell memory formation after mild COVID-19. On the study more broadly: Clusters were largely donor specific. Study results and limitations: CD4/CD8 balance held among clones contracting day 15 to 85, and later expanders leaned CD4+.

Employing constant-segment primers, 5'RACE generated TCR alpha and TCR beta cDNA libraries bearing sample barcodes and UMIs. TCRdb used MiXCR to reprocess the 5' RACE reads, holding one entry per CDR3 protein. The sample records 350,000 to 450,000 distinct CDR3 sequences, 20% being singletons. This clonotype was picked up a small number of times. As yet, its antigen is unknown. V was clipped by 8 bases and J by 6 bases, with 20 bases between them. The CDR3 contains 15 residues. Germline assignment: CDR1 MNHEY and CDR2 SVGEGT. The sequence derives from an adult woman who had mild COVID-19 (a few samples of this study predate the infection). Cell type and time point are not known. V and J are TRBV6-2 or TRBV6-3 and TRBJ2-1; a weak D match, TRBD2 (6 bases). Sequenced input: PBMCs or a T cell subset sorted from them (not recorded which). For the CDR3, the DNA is TGTGCCAGCGTGGAGGCGGGAAGAGTACGCAATGAGCAGTTCTTC. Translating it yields CASVEAGRVRNEQFF.